This passage covers 7 T cell receptor beta chains from one sample sequenced in a study of cytomegalovirus exposure and HLA in healthy donors. Sequencing used immunoSEQ multiplex PCR; TCRdb keeps in-frame clones, though not all of them. Counted here are 120,000 or so clones, around nine tenths occurring once; the ten biggest clones make up 4.4%. The sequencing sample was made of PBMCs. These TCRs come from a man younger than 35 in good health and CMV-seropositive.

This sequence joins TRBV5-8 and TRBJ2-2, with D maybe TRBD1 (5 bases). CDR3 length: 16 amino acids. Germline CDR1 SGHTS, CDR2 YDEGEE. The V end lost 4 bases, the J end lost 2 bases, and 15 bases lay between the germline ends. CDR3 bases: TGTGCCAGCAGCCCAAGGACACGCCCAAACACCGGGGAGCTGTTTTTT. Translating gives CASSPRTRPNTGELFF.

This sequence joins TRBV6-4 and TRBJ2-7, with D tentatively TRBD1 (6 bases). Trimming removed 9 bases at V and 5 bases at J, with 20 bases between. CDR3 length equals 14 residues. Germline V gene lookup returns CDR1 MRHNA and CDR2 SNTAGT. The CDR3 spells CARGSRDKDHEQYF. The CDR3, as DNA: TGTGCCAGGGGGAGTCGGGACAAGGACCACGAGCAGTACTTC.

The genes are TRBV4-2 and TRBJ1-3; D not certain. The CDR3 totals 14 residues. Trimming pared 1 base from V and 4 bases from J, leaving 8 bases between. CDR1 and CDR2 from the germline V gene are LGHNA and YNFKEQ. DNA of the CDR3: TGTGCCAGCAGCCAAGGGGAGGCAGGAAACACCATATATTTT. Translating it yields CASSQGEAGNTIYF.

This clone is a singleton in its sample. The chain employs TRBV4-1 and TRBJ2-7; 9 bases agree with TRBD1. CDR1 and CDR2 from the germline V gene are MGHRA and YSYEKL. This CDR3 has 15 amino acids. V shed 4 bases, J shed 3 bases, and the junction held 7 bases outside the gene matches. The CDR3: CASSLTPGQGYEQYF. The DNA of the CDR3 is TGCGCCAGCAGCCTGACCCCGGGACAGGGCTACGAGCAGTACTTC.

The chain joins TRBV11-2 to TRBJ1-2; the D gene is possibly TRBD1 (6 bases). V was trimmed by 3 bases and J by 4 bases, leaving 12 bases between them. Germline lookup yields CDR1 SGHAT and CDR2 FQNNGV. The CDR3 covers 14 residues. The CDR3, as DNA: TGTGCCAGCAGCTTCGACAGGTCCGGCTATGGCTACACCTTC. Residues: CASSFDRSGYGYTF.

This chain links TRBV19 with TRBJ2-2; TRBD1 aligns across 9 bases. Losses at the gene ends were 3 bases for V and 4 bases for J; bases not matched to a gene: 0. This CDR3 spans 14 amino acids. Germline V gene data show CDR1 as LNHDA and CDR2 as SQIVND (reference sequence). CDR3 DNA sequence: TGTGCCAGTAGTATGGGACAGGGCACCGGGGAGCTGTTTTTT. It yields the protein CASSMGQGTGELFF. Based on the CDR3 plus reference TRBV19 and TRBJ2-2, the full variable domain is DGGITQSPKYLFRKEGQNVTLSCEQNLNHDAMYWYRQDPGQGLRLIYYSQIVNDFQKGDIAEGYSVSREKKESFPLTVTSAQKNPTAFYLCASSMGQGTGELFFGEGSRLTVL.

This clone appeared once. The J gene is TRBJ1-1, the V gene TRBV2, with D possibly TRBD1 on 6 matching bases. Trimming took off 10 bases at V and 1 base at J, with 13 bases between the two ends. The CDR3 consists of 13 residues. Germline CDR1 is SNHLY and CDR2 is FYNNEI. In DNA form, the CDR3 reads TGTGCCAAGGGACGGACAGCGAACACTGAAGCTTTCTTT. It translates to CAKGRTANTEAFF.